The present T cell receptor (beta chain) was sequenced within a study of T-cell memory formation after mild COVID-19. This clonotype was found a few times. One entry per CDR3 protein, called by TCRdb with MiXCR from the 5' RACE reads. Of about 250,000 distinct CDR3 sequences listed, approximately 19% are singletons. The receptor was derived from a man aged 18 to 35 who had mild COVID-19 (a few samples of this study predate the infection). Cell type and time point are not known. The sample consisted of PBMCs or a T cell subset sorted from them (not recorded which).

The CDR3, as DNA: TGTGCCACCAGCACTAGGGGGGGGGTCTACGAGCAGTACTTC. This sequence encodes CATSTRGGVYEQYF. This sequence joins TRBV15 and TRBJ2-7, with D possibly TRBD2 on 7 matching bases. The CDR3 sequence is 14 residues long. Germline CDR1 and CDR2: LNHNV and YYDKDF (reference sequence). The germline V and J ends were trimmed by 4 bases and 3 bases, with 13 bases remaining between them.